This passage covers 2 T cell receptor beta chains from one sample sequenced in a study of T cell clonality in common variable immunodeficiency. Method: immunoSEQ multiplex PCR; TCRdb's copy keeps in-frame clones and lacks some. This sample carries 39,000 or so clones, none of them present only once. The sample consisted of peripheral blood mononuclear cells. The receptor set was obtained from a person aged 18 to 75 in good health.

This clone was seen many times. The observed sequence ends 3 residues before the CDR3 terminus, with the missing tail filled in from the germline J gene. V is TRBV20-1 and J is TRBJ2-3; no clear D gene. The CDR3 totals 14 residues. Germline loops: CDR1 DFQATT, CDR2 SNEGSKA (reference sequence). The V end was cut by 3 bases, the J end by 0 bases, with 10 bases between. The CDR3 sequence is CSASPVVSTDTQYF. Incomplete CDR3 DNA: TGCAGTGCTAGCCCCGTTGTTAGCACAGATACG.

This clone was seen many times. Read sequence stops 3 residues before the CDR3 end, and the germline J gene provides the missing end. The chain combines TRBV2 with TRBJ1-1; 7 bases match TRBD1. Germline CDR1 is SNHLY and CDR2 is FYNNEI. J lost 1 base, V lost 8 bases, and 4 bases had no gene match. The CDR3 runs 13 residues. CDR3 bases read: TGTGCCAGCCGACAGGGTCGGAACACTGAA. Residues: CASRQGRNTE. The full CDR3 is CASRQGRNTEAFF.